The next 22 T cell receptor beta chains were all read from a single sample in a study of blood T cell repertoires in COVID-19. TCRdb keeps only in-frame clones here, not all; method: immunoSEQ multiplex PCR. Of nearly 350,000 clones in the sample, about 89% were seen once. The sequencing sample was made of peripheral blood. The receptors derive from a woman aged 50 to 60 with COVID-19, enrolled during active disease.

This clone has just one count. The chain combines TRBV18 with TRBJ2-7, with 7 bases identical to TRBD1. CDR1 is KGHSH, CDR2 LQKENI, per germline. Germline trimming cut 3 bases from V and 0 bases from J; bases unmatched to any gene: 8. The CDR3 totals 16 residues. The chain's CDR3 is CASSPLLGGPSYEQYF. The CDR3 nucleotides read TGTGCCAGCTCACCTTTATTAGGGGGCCCCTCCTACGAGCAGTACTTC.

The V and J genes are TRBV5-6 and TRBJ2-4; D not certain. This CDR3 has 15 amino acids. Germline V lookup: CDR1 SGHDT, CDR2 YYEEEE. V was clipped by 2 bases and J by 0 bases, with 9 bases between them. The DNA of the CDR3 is TGTGCCAGCAGCTTTTGGAGACTAGCCAAAAACATTCAGTACTTC. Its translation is CASSFWRLAKNIQYF.

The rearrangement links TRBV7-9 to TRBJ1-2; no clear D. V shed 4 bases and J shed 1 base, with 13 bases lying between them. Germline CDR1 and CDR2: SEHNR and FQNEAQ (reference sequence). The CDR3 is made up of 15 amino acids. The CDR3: CASSSAGNLNYGYTF. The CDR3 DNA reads TGTGCCAGCAGCTCGGCAGGAAACCTTAACTATGGCTACACCTTC.

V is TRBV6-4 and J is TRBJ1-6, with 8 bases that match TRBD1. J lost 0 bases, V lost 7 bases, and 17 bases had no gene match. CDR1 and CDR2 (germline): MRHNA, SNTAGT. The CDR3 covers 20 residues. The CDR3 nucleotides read TGTGCCAGCACTCTAACGGCAGGGGGCCCTCCTAGCTCCTATAATTCACCCCTCCACTTT. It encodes CASTLTAGGPPSSYNSPLHF.

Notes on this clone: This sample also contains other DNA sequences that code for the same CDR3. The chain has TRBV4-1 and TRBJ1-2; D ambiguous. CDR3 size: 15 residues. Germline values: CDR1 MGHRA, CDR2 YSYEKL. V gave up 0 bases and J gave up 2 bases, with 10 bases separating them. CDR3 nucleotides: TGCGCCAGCAGCCAAGATCTACCAGGCAACTATGGCTACACCTTC. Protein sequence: CASSQDLPGNYGYTF.

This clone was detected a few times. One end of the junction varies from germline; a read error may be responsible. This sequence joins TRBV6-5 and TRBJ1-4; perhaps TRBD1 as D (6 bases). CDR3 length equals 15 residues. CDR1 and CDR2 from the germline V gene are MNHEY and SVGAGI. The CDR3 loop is CASSPSGERNGKLFF. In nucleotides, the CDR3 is TGTGCCAGCAGTCCTTCAGGGGAGAGGAATGGAAAACTGTTTTTT.

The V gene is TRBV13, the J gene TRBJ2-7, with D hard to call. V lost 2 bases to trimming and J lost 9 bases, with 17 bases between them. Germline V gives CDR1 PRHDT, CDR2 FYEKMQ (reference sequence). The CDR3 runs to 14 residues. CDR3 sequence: CASSLRLPQGVQYF. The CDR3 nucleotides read TGTGCCAGCAGCTTACGGCTACCACAAGGAGTGCAGTACTTC.

The CDR3 DNA follows: TGCGCCAGCAGCCCCGGAAAAGGGTGGGAGACCGCCTACAATGAGCAGTTCTTC. Translating it yields CASSPGKGWETAYNEQFF. This chain connects TRBV5-1 to TRBJ2-1; D may be TRBD2 (5 bases). CDR1 is SGHRS, CDR2 YFSETQ, per germline. The CDR3 totals 18 residues. Deletions cut 4 bases from V and 2 bases from J, with 22 bases between.

CDR3 sequence: CASSPMDRQAEQFF. For the CDR3, the DNA is TGTGCCAGCTCACCAATGGACAGACAAGCTGAGCAGTTCTTC. The rearrangement uses TRBV18 and TRBJ2-1, with TRBD1 as a possible D gene (6 bases). Germline-derived CDR1 and CDR2 are KGHSH and LQKENI. The length of the CDR3 is 14 residues. V dropped 2 bases and J dropped 9 bases, with 14 bases sitting between them.

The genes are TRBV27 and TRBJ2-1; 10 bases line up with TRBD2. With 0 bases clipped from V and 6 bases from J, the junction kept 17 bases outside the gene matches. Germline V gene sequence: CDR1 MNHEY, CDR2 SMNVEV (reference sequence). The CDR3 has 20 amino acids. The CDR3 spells CASSLSIPPTSGISGNEQFF. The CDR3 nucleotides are TGTGCCAGCAGTTTATCGATCCCCCCCACTAGCGGGATTTCAGGCAATGAGCAGTTCTTC.

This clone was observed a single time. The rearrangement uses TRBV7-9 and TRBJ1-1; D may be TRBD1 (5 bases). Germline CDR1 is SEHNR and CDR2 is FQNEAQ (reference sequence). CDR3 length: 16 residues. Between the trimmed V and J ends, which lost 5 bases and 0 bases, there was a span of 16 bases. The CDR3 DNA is TGTGCCAGCAGCCCCAGGGTGGCAGGGATGAACACTGAAGCTTTCTTT. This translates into CASSPRVAGMNTEAFF.

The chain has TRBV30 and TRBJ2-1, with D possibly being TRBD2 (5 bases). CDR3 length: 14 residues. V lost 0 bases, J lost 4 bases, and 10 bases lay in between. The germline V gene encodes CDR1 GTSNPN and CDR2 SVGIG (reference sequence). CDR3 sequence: CAWSVPSGYNEQFF. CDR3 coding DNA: TGTGCCTGGAGTGTACCCAGCGGATACAATGAGCAGTTCTTC.

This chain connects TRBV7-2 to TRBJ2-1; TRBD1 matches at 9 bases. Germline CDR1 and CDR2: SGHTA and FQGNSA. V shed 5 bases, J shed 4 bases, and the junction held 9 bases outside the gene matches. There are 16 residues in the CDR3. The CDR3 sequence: CASSPWRTGEYNEQFF. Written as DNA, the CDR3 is TGTGCCAGCAGCCCTTGGCGGACAGGGGAGTACAATGAGCAGTTCTTC.

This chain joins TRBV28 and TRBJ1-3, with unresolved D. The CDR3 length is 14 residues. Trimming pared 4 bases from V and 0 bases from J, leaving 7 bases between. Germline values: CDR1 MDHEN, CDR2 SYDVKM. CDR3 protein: CASSSTDSGNTIYF. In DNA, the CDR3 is TGTGCCAGCAGTTCAACAGACTCTGGAAACACCATATATTTT.

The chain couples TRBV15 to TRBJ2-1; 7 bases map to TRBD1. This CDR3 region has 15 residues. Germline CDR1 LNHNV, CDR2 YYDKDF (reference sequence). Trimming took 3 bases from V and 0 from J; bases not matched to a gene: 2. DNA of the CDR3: TGTGCCACCAGCAGGAGGGACAGCTCCTACAATGAGCAGTTCTTC. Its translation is CATSRRDSSYNEQFF.

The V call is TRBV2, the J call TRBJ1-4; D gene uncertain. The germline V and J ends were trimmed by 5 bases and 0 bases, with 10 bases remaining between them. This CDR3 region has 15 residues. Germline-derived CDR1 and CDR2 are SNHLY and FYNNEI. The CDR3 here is CASSRSGPTNEKLFF. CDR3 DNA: TGTGCCAGCAGTAGGTCAGGTCCAACTAATGAAAAACTGTTTTTT.

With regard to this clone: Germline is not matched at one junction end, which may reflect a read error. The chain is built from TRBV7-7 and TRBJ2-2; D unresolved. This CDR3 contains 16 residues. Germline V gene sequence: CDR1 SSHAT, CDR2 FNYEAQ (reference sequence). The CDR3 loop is CASSYLPFGATGELFF. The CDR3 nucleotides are TGTGCTAGCAGCTACTTGCCCTTTGGTGCGACCGGGGAGCTGTTTTTT.

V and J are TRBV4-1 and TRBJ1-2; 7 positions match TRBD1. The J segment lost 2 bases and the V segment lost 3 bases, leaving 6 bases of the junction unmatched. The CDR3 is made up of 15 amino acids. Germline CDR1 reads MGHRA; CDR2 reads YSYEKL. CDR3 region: CASSQAFRGNYGYTF. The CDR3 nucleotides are TGCGCCAGCAGCCAGGCGTTCAGGGGGAACTATGGCTACACCTTC.

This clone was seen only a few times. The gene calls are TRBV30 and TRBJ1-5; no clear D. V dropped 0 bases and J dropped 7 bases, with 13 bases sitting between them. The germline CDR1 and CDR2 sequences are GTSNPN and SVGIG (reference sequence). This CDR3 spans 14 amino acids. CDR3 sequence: CAWSVRGGWQPQHF. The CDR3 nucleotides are TGTGCCTGGAGTGTACGGGGAGGGTGGCAGCCCCAGCATTTT. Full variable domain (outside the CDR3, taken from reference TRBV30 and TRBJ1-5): SQTIHQWPATLVQPVGSPLSLECTVEGTSNPNLYWYRQAAGRGLQLLFYSVGIGQISSEVPQNLSASRPQDRQFILSSKKLLLSDSGFYLCAWSVRGGWQPQHFGDGTRLSIL.

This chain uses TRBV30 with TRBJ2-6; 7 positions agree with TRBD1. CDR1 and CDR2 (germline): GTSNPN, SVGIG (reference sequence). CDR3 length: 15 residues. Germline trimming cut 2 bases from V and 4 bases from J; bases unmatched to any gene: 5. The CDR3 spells CAWSRQGTGANVLTF. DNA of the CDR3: TGTGCCTGGAGTAGACAGGGTACCGGGGCCAACGTCCTGACTTTC.

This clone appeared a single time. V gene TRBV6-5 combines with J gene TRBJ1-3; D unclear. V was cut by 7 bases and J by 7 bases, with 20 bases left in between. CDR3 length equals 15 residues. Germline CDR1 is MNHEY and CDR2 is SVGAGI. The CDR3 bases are TGTGCCAGCACCTCCCAGCGGCCTCGAGCTAACACCATATATTTT. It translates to CASTSQRPRANTIYF.

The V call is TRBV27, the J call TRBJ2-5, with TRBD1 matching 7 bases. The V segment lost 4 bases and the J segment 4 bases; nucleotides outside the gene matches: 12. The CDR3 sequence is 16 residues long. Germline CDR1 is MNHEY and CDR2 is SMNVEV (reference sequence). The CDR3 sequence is CASSSYLTGMAETQYF. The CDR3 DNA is TGTGCCAGCAGTTCTTACTTGACAGGGATGGCAGAGACCCAGTACTTC.